One sample yielded the 11 T cell receptor beta chains listed below, sequenced in a study of beta chain features in type 1 diabetes. General study points: Shorter TCRB CDR3s, moderately but significantly so, marked every one of the four CD4+ subsets in Type 1 diabetes patients.

These receptors' targets are unknown. As every portion of the isolated RNA was reverse transcribed, the sequencing read expressed TCRB transcripts. TCRdb's table, derived via immunoSEQ multiplex PCR, lists solely in-frame clones and lacks some. The repertoire includes around 710,000 clones, approximately 13% of them detected once, and around 0.12% sits in the top ten. Material: naive CD4+ T cells from blood. The receptors derive from a young man with type 1 diabetes.

Only a few counts were recorded for this clone. CDR3 sequence (DNA): TGTGCCAGCAGTTGGTCCGGACAGACGAAGAATCAGCCCCAGCATTTT. This gives the protein CASSWSGQTKNQPQHF. The chain uses TRBV27 and TRBJ1-5, with D possibly matching TRBD1 (6 bases). Trimming took off 4 bases at V and 4 bases at J, with 17 bases between the two ends. CDR3 length equals 16 residues. Germline assignment: CDR1 MNHEY and CDR2 SMNVEV (reference sequence).

Only a few counts were recorded for this clone. V gene TRBV7-2 combines with J gene TRBJ2-1; no reliable D call. Between the trimmed V and J ends, which lost 5 bases and 7 bases, there was a span of 12 bases. The CDR3 covers 13 residues. Looked up from germline, CDR1 is SGHTA and CDR2 is FQGNSA. This CDR3 reads CASSRPSVNEQFF. The CDR3 bases are TGTGCCAGCAGCCGCCCGTCTGTAAATGAGCAGTTCTTC.

The chain is built from TRBV11-2 and TRBJ2-1, with TRBD2 matching over 7 bases. J lost 3 bases, V lost 5 bases, and 4 bases had no gene match. Germline CDR1 is SGHAT and CDR2 is FQNNGV. The CDR3 is made up of 14 amino acids. The CDR3 sequence is CASSPRDYYNEQFF. The DNA for the CDR3 is TGTGCCAGCAGCCCCCGGGACTACTACAATGAGCAGTTCTTC.

The V and J genes are TRBV7-8 and TRBJ2-7; D possibly matches TRBD1 or TRBD2 (5 bases each). Per germline, CDR1 SGHVS and CDR2 FQNEAQ. With 4 bases removed from V and 2 bases from J, the gap between germline ends came to 15 bases. CDR3 length equals 15 residues. This CDR3 reads CASSSQLGPAYEQYF. As DNA, the CDR3 is TGTGCCAGCAGCTCCCAATTGGGACCGGCCTACGAGCAGTACTTC.

This clone was picked up a small number of times. The V gene is TRBV29-1, the J gene TRBJ2-7, with TRBD1 matching over 7 bases. J gave up 1 base and V 2 bases, and 5 bases lay outside the gene matches. This CDR3 spans 14 amino acids. Germline CDR1 reads SQVTM; CDR2 reads ANQGSEA. CDR3 protein: CSVERGGSSYEQYF. CDR3 DNA sequence: TGCAGCGTTGAACGAGGGGGCAGTTCCTACGAGCAGTACTTC.

V and J are TRBV5-6 and TRBJ1-2; D is perhaps TRBD1 (5 bases). Germline lookup yields CDR1 SGHDT and CDR2 YYEEEE. The V gene lost 2 bases and the J gene lost 4 bases, with 12 bases spanning the gap. This CDR3 comprises 14 residues. Here the CDR3 reads CASSFQGNSYGYTF. CDR3 bases: TGTGCCAGCAGCTTCCAGGGCAATAGCTATGGCTACACCTTC.

This clone was seen a handful of times. V is TRBV5-4 and J is TRBJ1-4; the D gene is possibly TRBD1 (6 bases). The CDR3 length is 15 residues. Germline CDR1 reads SGHNT; CDR2 reads YYREEE (reference sequence). V dropped 5 bases and J dropped 8 bases, with 19 bases sitting between them. CDR3 sequence reads: CASSSTGSVGEKLFF. The CDR3 bases are TGTGCCAGCAGTTCCACAGGGAGCGTTGGGGAAAAACTGTTTTTT.

The chain is built from TRBV7-9 and TRBJ2-3; D perhaps matches TRBD1 (6 bases). Germline lookup yields CDR1 SEHNR and CDR2 FQNEAQ (reference sequence). Trimming shortened V by 2 bases and J by 1 base, and 10 bases separated the two germline ends. The CDR3 has 15 amino acids. CDR3 nucleotides: TGTGCCAGCAGCTTAATTCCAGGGGGCACAGATACGCAGTATTTT. This gives the protein CASSLIPGGTDTQYF. The full variable domain, its missing parts supplied by reference TRBV7-9 and TRBJ2-3, is DTGVSQNPRHKITKRGQNVTFRCDPISEHNRLYWYRQTLGQGPEFLTYFQNEAQLEKSRLLSDRFSAERPKGSFSTLEIQRTEQGDSAMYLCASSLIPGGTDTQYFGPGTRLTVL.

This clone was observed a handful of times. This chain uses TRBV2 with TRBJ2-3, with D possibly being TRBD1 (6 bases). From germline, CDR1 is SNHLY and CDR2 FYNNEI. The CDR3 is 14 amino acids. V was shortened by 5 bases and J by 3 bases, with 12 bases between the two germline ends. The CDR3 nucleotides read TGTGCCAGCAGTCTTATACAGGGAACAGATACGCAGTATTTT. This codes for CASSLIQGTDTQYF.

This chain uses TRBV11-2 with TRBJ2-6; no clear D gene. CDR3 length: 15 residues. CDR1 is SGHAT and CDR2 is FQNNGV in the germline V gene. V lost 0 bases to trimming and J lost 4 bases, with 7 bases between them. The DNA of the CDR3 is TGTGCCAGCAGCTTAGAAGGAACCGGGGCCAACGTCCTGACTTTC. Its protein product is CASSLEGTGANVLTF.

This clone was seen a single time. The chain recombines TRBV11-2 with TRBJ1-4; 9 bases agree with TRBD1. CDR3 length: 15 residues. Germline values: CDR1 SGHAT, CDR2 FQNNGV. J gave up 5 bases and V 1 base, and 2 bases lay outside the gene matches. CDR3 DNA: TGTGCCAGCAGCTTAGTGACAGGGGGAAATGAAAAACTGTTTTTT. As protein: CASSLVTGGNEKLFF.